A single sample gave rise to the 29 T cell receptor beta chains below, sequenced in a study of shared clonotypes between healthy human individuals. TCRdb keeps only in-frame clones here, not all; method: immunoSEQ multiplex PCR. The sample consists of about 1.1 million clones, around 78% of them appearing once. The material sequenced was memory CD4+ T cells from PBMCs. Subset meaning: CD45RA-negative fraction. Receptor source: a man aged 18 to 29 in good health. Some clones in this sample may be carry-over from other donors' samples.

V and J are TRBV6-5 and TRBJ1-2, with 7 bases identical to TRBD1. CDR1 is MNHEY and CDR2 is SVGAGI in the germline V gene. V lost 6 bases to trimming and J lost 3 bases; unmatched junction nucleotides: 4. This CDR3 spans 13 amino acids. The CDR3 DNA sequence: TGTGCCAGCAGGGGCAGGGGGGACTATGGCTACACCTTC. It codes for CASRGRGDYGYTF.

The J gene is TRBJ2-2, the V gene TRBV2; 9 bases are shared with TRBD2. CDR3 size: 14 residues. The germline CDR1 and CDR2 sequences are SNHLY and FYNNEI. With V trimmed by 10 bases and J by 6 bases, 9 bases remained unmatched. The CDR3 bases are TGTGCCACACGAGGCGGGAGGGCCGCCGGGGAGCTGTTTTTT. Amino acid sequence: CATRGGRAAGELFF.

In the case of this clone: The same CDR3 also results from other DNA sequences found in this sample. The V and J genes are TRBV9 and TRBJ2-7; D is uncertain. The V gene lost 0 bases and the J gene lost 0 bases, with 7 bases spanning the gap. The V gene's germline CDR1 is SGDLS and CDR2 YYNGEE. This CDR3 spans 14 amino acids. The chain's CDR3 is CASSVGNSSYEQYF. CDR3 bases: TGTGCCAGCAGCGTAGGGAATAGCTCCTACGAGCAGTACTTC.

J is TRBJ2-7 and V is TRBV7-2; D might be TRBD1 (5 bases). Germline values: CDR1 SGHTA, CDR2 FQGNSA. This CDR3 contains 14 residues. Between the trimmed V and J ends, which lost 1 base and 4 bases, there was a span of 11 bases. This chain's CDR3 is CASSLGPGRYEQYF. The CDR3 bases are TGTGCCAGCAGCTTAGGGCCAGGGCGATACGAGCAGTACTTC.

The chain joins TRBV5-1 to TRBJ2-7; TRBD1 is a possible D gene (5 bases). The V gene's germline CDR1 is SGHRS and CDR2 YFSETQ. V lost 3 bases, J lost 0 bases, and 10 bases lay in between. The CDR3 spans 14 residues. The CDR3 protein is CASSWGSVSYEQYF. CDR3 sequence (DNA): TGCGCCAGCAGCTGGGGCAGTGTCTCCTACGAGCAGTACTTC.

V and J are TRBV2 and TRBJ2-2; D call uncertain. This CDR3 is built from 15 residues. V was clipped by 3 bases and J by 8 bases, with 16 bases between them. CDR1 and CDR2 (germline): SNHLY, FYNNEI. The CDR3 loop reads CASSDTLALYGELFF. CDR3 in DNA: TGTGCCAGCAGTGACACCTTAGCCCTTTATGGGGAGCTGTTTTTT.

The CDR3 DNA sequence: TGTGCCAGCAGCGGTAGCCGGGGAACCTACAATGAGCAGTTCTTC. This translates into CASSGSRGTYNEQFF. The chain links TRBV7-2 to TRBJ2-1, with D possibly matching TRBD2 (5 bases). The CDR3 is 15 amino acids. Trimming removed 5 bases from V and 2 bases from J, with 13 bases in between. The germline CDR1 and CDR2 sequences are SGHTA and FQGNSA.

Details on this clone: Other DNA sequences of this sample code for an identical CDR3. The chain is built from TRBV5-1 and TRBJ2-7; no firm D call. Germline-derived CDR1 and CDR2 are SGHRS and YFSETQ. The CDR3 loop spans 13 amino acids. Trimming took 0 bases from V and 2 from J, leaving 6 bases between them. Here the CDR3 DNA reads TGCGCCAGCAGCTTGGCAGGACCCTACGAGCAGTACTTC. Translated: CASSLAGPYEQYF. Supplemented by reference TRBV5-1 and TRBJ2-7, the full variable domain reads KAGVTQTPRYLIKTRGQQVTLSCSPISGHRSVSWYQQTPGQGLQFLFEYFSETQRNKGNFPGRFSGRQFSNSRSEMNVSTLELGDSALYLCASSLAGPYEQYFGPGTRLTVT.

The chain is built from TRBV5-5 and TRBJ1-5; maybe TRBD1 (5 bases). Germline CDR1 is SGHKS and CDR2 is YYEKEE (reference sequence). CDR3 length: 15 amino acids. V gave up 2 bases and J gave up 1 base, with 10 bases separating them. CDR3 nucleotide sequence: TGTGCCAGCAGCTTTTGGGGCAGGAGCAATCAGCCCCAGCATTTT. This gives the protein CASSFWGRSNQPQHF. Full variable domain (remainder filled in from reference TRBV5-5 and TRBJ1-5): DAGVTQSPTHLIKTRGQQVTLRCSPISGHKSVSWYQQVLGQGPQFIFQYYEKEERGRGNFPDRFSARQFPNYSSELNVNALLLGDSALYLCASSFWGRSNQPQHFGDGTRLSIL.

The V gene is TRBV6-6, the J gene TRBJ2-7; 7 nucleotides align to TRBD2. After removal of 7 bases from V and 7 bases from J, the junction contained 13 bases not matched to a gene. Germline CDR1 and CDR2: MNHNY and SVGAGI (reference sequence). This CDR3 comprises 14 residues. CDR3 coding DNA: TGTGCCAGCATACTGTCAGCGGGACTGTCGGAGCAGTACTTC. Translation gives CASILSAGLSEQYF.

The CDR3 DNA reads TGCAGCGTTAGAATGGGGGACACTGAAGCTTTCTTT. Its translation: CSVRMGDTEAFF. V is TRBV29-1 and J is TRBJ1-1; D is possibly TRBD1 (5 bases). CDR1 SQVTM and CDR2 ANQGSEA come from the germline V gene. V was clipped by 5 bases and J by 3 bases, with 10 bases between them. The CDR3 extends over 12 amino acids.

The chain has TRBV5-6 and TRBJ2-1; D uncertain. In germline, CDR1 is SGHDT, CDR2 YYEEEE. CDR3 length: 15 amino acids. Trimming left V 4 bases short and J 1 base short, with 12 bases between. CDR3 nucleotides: TGTGCCAGCAGCCGAGCCACACCATCCTACAATGAGCAGTTCTTC. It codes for CASSRATPSYNEQFF.

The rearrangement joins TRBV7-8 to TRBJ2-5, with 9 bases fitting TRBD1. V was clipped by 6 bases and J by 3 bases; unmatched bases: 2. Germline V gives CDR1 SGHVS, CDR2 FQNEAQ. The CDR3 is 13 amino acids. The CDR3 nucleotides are TGTGCCAGCAGACGGGACAGGGAAGAGACCCAGTACTTC. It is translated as CASRRDREETQYF. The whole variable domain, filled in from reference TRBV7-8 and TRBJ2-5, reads GAGVSQSPRYKVAKRGQDVALRCDPISGHVSLFWYQQALGQGPEFLTYFQNEAQLDKSGLPSDRFFAERPEGSVSTLKIQRTQQEDSAVYLCASRRDREETQYFGPGTRLLVL.

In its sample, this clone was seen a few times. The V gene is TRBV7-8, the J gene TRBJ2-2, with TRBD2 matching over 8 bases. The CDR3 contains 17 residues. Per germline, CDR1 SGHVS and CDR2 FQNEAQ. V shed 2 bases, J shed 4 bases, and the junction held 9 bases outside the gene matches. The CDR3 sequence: CASSLLAGGSGTGELFF. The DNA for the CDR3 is TGTGCCAGCAGCTTACTTGCGGGAGGCTCCGGCACCGGGGAGCTGTTTTTT.

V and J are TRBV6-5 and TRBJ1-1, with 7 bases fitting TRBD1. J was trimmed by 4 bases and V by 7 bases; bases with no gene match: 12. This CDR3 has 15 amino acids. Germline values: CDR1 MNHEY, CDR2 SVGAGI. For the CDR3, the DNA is TGTGCCAGCACCCACGGGAGGGGGCGCGGCACTGAAGCTTTCTTT. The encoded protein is CASTHGRGRGTEAFF.

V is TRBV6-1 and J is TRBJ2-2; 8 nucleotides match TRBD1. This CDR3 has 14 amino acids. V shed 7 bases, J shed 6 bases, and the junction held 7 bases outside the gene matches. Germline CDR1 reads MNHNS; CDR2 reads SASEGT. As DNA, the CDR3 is TGTGCCAGCACGGGGCAGGGGGCCTCCGGGGAGCTGTTTTTT. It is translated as CASTGQGASGELFF.

CDR3 in amino acids: CSVGTSPDTQYF. CDR3 DNA: TGCAGCGTTGGGACCTCCCCAGATACGCAGTATTTT. The chain recombines TRBV29-1 with TRBJ2-3, with D uncertain. Germline V gives CDR1 SQVTM, CDR2 ANQGSEA. The length of the CDR3 is 12 residues. Trimming cost V 4 bases and J 4 bases, with 9 bases left between them.

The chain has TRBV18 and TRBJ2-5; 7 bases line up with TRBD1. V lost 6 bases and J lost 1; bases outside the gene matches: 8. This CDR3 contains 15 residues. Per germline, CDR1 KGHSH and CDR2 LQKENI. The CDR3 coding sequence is TGTGCCAGCTCCGAAGGACAGGCCCGCCAAGAGACCCAGTACTTC. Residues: CASSEGQARQETQYF.

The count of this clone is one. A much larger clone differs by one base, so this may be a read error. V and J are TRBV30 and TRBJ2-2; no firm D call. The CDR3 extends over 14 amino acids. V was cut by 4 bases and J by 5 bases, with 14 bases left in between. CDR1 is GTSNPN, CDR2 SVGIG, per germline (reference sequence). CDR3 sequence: CAWTAVARTGELFF. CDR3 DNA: TGTGCCTGGACCGCCGTGGCTAGGACCGGGGAGCTGTTTTTT.

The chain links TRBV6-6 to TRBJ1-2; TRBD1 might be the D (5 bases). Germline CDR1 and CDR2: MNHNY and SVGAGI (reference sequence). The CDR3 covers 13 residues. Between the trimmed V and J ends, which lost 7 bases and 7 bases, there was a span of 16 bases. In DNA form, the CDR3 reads TGTGCCAGCACCCTTCCAGGGACCTCTGGCTACACCTTC. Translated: CASTLPGTSGYTF.

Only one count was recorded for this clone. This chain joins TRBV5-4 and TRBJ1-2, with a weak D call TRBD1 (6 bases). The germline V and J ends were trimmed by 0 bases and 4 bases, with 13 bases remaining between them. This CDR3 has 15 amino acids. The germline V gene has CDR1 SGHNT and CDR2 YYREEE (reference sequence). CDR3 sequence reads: CASSLAPGALYGYTF. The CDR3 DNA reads TGTGCCAGCAGCTTGGCTCCGGGGGCGCTCTATGGCTACACCTTC.

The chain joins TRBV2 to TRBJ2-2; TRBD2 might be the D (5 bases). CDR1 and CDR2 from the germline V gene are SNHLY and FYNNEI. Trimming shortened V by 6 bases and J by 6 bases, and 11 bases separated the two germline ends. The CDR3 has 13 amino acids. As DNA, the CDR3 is TGTGCCAGCAGATCTGAGGGATCCGGGGAGCTGTTTTTT. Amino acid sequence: CASRSEGSGELFF.

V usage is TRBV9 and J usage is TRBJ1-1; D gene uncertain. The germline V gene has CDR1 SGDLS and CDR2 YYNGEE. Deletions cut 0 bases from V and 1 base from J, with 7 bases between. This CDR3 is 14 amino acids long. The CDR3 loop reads CASSVGVANTEAFF. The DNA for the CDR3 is TGTGCCAGCAGCGTAGGGGTCGCGAACACTGAAGCTTTCTTT.

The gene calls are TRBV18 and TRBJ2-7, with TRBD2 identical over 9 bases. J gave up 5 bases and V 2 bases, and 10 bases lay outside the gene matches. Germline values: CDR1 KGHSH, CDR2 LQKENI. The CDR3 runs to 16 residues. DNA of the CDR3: TGTGCCAGCTCACCAGGGAGCGCGGGAGGGCTGGACGAGCAGTACTTC. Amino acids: CASSPGSAGGLDEQYF.

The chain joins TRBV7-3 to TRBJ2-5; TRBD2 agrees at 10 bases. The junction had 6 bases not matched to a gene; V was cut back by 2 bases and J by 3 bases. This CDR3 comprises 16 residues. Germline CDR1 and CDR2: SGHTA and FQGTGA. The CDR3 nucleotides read TGTGCCAGCAGCTTATCCCGGACTAGCGGTAAAGAGACCCAGTACTTC. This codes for CASSLSRTSGKETQYF.

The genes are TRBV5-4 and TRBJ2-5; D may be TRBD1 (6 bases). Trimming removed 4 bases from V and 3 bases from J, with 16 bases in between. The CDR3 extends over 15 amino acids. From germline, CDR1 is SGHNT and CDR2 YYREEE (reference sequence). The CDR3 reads CASSLRGEGKETQYF. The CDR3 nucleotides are TGTGCCAGCAGCCTCAGGGGTGAGGGGAAAGAGACCCAGTACTTC.

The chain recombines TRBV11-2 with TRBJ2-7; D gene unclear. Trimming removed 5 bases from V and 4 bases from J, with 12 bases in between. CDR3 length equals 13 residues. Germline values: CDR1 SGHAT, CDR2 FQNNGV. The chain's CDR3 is CASSPPLGYEQYF. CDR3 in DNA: TGTGCCAGCAGCCCGCCGCTAGGGTACGAGCAGTACTTC.

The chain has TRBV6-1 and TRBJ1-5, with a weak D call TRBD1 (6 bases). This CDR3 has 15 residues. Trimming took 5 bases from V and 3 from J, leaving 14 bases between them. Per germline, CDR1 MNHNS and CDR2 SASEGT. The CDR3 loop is CASSHGGANNQPQHF. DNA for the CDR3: TGTGCCAGCAGTCACGGGGGGGCAAACAATCAGCCCCAGCATTTT.

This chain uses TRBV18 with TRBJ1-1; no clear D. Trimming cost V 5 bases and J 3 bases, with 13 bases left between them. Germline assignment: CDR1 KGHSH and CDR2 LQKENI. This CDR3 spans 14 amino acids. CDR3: CASSMKGGHTEAFF. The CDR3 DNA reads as TGTGCCAGCTCAATGAAAGGTGGGCACACTGAAGCTTTCTTT. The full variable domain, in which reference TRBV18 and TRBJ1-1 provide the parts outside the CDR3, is NAGVMQNPRHLVRRRGQEARLRCSPMKGHSHVYWYRQLPEEGLKFMVYLQKENIIDESGMPKERFSAEFPKEGPSILRIQQVVRGDSAAYFCASSMKGGHTEAFFGQGTRLTVV.